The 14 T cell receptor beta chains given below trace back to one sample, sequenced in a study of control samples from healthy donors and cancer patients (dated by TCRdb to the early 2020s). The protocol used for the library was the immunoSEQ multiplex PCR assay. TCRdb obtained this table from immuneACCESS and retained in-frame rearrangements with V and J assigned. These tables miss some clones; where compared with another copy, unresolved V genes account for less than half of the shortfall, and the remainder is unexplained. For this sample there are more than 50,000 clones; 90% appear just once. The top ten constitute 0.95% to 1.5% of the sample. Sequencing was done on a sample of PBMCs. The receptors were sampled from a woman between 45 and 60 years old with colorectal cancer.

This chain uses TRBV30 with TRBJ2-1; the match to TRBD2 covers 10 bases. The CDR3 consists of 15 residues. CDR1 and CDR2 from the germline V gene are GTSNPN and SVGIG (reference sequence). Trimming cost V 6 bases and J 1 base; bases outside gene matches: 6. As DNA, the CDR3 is TGTGCCTGTTCTAGCGGGAGAAGATCCTACAATGAGCAGTTCTTC. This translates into CACSSGRRSYNEQFF.

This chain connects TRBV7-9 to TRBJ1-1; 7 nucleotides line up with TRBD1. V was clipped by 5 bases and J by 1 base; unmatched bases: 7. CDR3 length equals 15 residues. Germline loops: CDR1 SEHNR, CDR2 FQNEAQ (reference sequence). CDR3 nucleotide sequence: TGTGCCAGCAGCCCATACAGGGGCGGGAACACTGAAGCTTTCTTT. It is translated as CASSPYRGGNTEAFF. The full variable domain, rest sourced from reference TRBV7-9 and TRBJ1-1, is DTGVSQNPRHKITKRGQNVTFRCDPISEHNRLYWYRQTLGQGPEFLTYFQNEAQLEKSRLLSDRFSAERPKGSFSTLEIQRTEQGDSAMYLCASSPYRGGNTEAFFGQGTRLTVV.

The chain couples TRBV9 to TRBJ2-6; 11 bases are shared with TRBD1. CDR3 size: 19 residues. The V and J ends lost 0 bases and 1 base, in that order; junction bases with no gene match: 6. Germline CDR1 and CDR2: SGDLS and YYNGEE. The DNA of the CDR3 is TGTGCCAGCAGCGTAGAAGGACAGGGGGCCCAATCTGGGGCCAACGTCCTGACTTTC. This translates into CASSVEGQGAQSGANVLTF.

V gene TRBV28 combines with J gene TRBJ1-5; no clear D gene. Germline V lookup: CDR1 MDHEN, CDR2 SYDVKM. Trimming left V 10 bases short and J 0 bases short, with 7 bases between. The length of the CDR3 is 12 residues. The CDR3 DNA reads TGTGCCACCCACCCTAGCAATCAGCCCCAGCATTTT. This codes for CATHPSNQPQHF.

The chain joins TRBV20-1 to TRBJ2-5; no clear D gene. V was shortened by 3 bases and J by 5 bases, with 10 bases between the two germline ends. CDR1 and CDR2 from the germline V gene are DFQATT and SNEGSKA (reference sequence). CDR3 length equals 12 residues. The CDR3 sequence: CSASTRRETQYF. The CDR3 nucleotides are TGCAGTGCTAGTACGCGTAGGGAGACCCAGTACTTC.

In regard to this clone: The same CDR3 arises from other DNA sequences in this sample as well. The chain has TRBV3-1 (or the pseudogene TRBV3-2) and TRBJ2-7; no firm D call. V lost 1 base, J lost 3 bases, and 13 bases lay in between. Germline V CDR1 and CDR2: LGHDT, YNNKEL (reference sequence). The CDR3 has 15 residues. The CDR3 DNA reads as TGTGCCAGCAGCCAAGGGCCCCTCCCCGGCTACGAGCAGTACTTC. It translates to CASSQGPLPGYEQYF.

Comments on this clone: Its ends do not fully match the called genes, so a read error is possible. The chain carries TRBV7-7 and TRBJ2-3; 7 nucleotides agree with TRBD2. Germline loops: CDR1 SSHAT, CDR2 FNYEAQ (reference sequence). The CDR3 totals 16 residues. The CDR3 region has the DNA TGTGCTAGCAGCCCTAGAAGCGGGGAGAACACAGATACGCAGTATTTT. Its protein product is CASSPRSGENTDTQYF.

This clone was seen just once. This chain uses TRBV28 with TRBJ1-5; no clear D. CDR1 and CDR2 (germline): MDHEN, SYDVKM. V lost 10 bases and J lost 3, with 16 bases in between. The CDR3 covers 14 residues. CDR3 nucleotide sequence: TGTGCCACTCAGAACCGGGCGTTCAATCAGCCCCAGCATTTT. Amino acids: CATQNRAFNQPQHF. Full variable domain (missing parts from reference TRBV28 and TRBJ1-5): DVKVTQSSRYLVKRTGEKVFLECVQDMDHENMFWYRQDPGLGLRLIYFSYDVKMKEKGDIPEGYSVSREKKERFSLILESASTNQTSMYLCATQNRAFNQPQHFGDGTRLSIL.

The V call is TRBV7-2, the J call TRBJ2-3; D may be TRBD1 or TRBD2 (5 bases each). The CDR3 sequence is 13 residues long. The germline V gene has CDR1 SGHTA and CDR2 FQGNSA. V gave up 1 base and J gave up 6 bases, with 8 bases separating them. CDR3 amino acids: CASSLGGLDTQYF. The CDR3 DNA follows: TGTGCCAGCAGCTTAGGGGGGTTGGATACGCAGTATTTT.

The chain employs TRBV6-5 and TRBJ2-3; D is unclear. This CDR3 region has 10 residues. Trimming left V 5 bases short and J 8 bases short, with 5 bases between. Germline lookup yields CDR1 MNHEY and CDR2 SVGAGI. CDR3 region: CASSQFTQYF. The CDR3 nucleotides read TGTGCCAGCAGTCAGTTTACGCAGTATTTT.

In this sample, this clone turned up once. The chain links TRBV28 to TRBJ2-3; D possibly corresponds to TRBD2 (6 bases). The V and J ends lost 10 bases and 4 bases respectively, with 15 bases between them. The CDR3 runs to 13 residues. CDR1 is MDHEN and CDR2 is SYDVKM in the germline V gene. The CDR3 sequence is CATKTPGADTQYF. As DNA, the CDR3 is TGTGCCACCAAAACACCGGGGGCAGATACGCAGTATTTT.

CDR3 sequence reads: CASTRQGYEKLFF. The CDR3 DNA reads TGTGCCAGTACGCGACAGGGGTATGAAAAACTGTTTTTT. V and J are TRBV19 and TRBJ1-4; 8 bases match TRBD1. The germline gives CDR1 LNHDA, CDR2 SQIVND (reference sequence). The J segment lost 6 bases and the V segment lost 7 bases, leaving 4 bases of the junction unmatched. This CDR3 spans 13 amino acids.

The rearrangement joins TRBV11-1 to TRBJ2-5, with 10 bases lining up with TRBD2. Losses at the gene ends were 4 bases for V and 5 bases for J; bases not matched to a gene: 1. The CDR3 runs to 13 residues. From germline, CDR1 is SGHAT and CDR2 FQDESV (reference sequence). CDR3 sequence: CASSSTSGETQYF. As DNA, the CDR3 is TGTGCCAGCAGCTCGACTAGCGGGGAGACCCAGTACTTC.

The CDR3 protein is CASTLQGQGAYQPQHF. The CDR3 DNA reads as TGTGCCAGCACTCTCCAGGGACAGGGGGCATATCAGCCCCAGCATTTT. The chain carries TRBV28 and TRBJ1-5, with 12 bases fitting TRBD1. Germline values: CDR1 MDHEN, CDR2 SYDVKM. The CDR3 has 16 residues. Losses at the gene ends were 7 bases for V and 5 bases for J; bases not matched to a gene: 9.